This T cell receptor beta chain was captured by sequencing in a study of Tregs in tolerant kidney transplant recipients. Overall study results and limits: Validation in larger populations is needed because few patients were studied.

Profiled with immunoSEQ multiplex PCR; TCRdb holds only in-frame clones, not every one. The data contain 120,000 or so clones, 92% of them singletons. Thawed PBMCs were FACS-sorted into unstimulated CD4+CD25+CD127- regulatory T cells, CD4+CD25- non-regulatory cells, CD4 and CD8 cells. Trimming shortened V by 6 bases and J by 5 bases, and 11 bases separated the two germline ends. CDR3 length equals 12 residues. Note on this clone: Its matching antigen is unknown.

The sequenced material came from CD4+ T cells from blood. This rearrangement joins TRBV5-3 to TRBJ1-1; D is uncertain. TRBV5-3 is an ORF, and what it does is uncertain. This TCR was recovered from a human donor in good health. CDR3 sequence (DNA): TGTGCCAGAAACACGGCCCGTACTGAAGCTTTCTTT. Protein: CARNTARTEAFF.